Presented here are 18 T cell receptor beta chains from one specimen sequenced in a study of blood T cells in healthy people across ages. Primers used in a second PCR of roughly 6 to 12 cycles were a sample-barcoded 5' primer and a J-beta primer mix. TCRdb recomputed calls from the 5' RACE reads with MiXCR, one row per CDR3 protein. The sample lists under 1,100,000 distinct CDR3 sequences; approximately 25% were seen once. These data also featured in a second study, about T cells of mothers and their children.

Sample: blood. The receptor set was obtained from a girl aged 2-9 years in good health.

The genes are TRBV11-2 and TRBJ1-3, with a weak D call TRBD1 (5 bases). The CDR3 covers 16 residues. From germline, CDR1 is SGHAT and CDR2 FQNNGV. Between the trimmed V and J ends, which lost 0 bases and 4 bases, there was a span of 13 bases. Written as DNA, the CDR3 is TGTGCCAGCAGCTTAGATGGCTCGGCAGGGGGAAACACCATATATTTT. Translation gives CASSLDGSAGGNTIYF.

This clonotype was picked up a small number of times. The chain joins TRBV4-1 to TRBJ2-1, with D tentatively TRBD1 or TRBD2 (5 bases each). CDR1 is MGHRA, CDR2 YSYEKL, per germline. This CDR3 contains 11 residues. V gave up 1 base and J gave up 14 bases, with 9 bases separating them. CDR3 region: CASSQVGTKFF. In DNA form, the CDR3 reads TGCGCCAGCAGCCAAGTAGGGACGAAGTTCTTC.

The J gene is TRBJ1-1, the V gene TRBV4-2; D is undetermined. Trimming pared 3 bases from V and 0 bases from J, leaving 8 bases between. CDR3 size: 14 residues. Per germline, CDR1 LGHNA and CDR2 YNFKEQ. The chain's CDR3 is CASSQETMNTEAFF. The CDR3 DNA reads TGTGCCAGCAGCCAGGAAACCATGAACACTGAAGCTTTCTTT.

A few counts support this clonotype. V usage is TRBV19 and J usage is TRBJ1-2, with D hard to call. Germline CDR1 is LNHDA and CDR2 is SQIVND (reference sequence). The V gene lost 4 bases and the J gene lost 8 bases, with 11 bases spanning the gap. The CDR3 runs to 12 residues. Here the CDR3 reads CASSTWTGGYTF. The DNA of the CDR3 is TGTGCCAGTAGTACTTGGACGGGAGGCTACACCTTC.

This clonotype was counted only a few times. The gene calls are TRBV12-3 or TRBV12-4 and TRBJ2-2, with D possibly TRBD1 on 7 matching bases. The CDR3 is 16 amino acids. V dropped 6 bases and J dropped 4 bases, with 18 bases sitting between them. The CDR3: CASSKRTGGSTGELFF. The CDR3 DNA is TGTGCCAGCAGCAAACGGACAGGAGGGTCCACCGGGGAGCTGTTTTTT.

The chain's CDR3 is CASSSRGFDNQPQHF. The CDR3 region has the DNA TGTGCCAGCAGCTCCAGGGGATTTGACAATCAGCCCCAGCATTTT. V and J are TRBV7-3 and TRBJ1-5; D might be TRBD1 (6 bases). The CDR3 length is 15 residues. CDR1 and CDR2 from the germline V gene are SGHTA and FQGTGA. V lost 4 bases, J lost 3 bases, and 13 bases lay in between.

The V and J genes are TRBV29-1 and TRBJ2-5, with D tentatively TRBD2 (6 bases). CDR3 length: 13 amino acids. Germline CDR1 SQVTM, CDR2 ANQGSEA. Trimming shortened V by 7 bases and J by 5 bases, and 17 bases separated the two germline ends. As DNA, the CDR3 is TGCAGCGAGGGGAGGAGAAACATTGAGACCCAGTACTTC. The encoded protein is CSEGRRNIETQYF.

The genes are TRBV11-2 and TRBJ2-5; D might be TRBD1 (6 bases). CDR1 and CDR2 from the germline V gene are SGHAT and FQNNGV. Trimming pared 8 bases from V and 7 bases from J, leaving 17 bases between. This CDR3 region has 13 residues. This chain's CDR3 is CASGTAGVVTQYF. CDR3 bases: TGTGCCAGCGGAACCGCAGGGGTAGTGACCCAGTACTTC.

The rearrangement joins TRBV5-6 to TRBJ2-7, with unresolved D. Germline CDR1 SGHDT, CDR2 YYEEEE. Trimming stripped 2 bases from V and 2 bases from J, with 11 bases between. The CDR3 is 14 residues long. The DNA of the CDR3 is TGTGCCAGCAGCTTTGACTTGGCCCCCTACGAGCAGTACTTC. Amino acids: CASSFDLAPYEQYF.

The J gene is TRBJ2-1, the V gene TRBV24-1; 10 bases are shared with TRBD2. The trim removed 9 bases at V and 10 bases at J, leaving 11 bases unmatched. CDR3 length equals 14 residues. Germline V gives CDR1 KGHDR, CDR2 SFDVKD. CDR3 amino acids: CATERSSGRDEQFF. Here the CDR3 DNA reads TGTGCCACCGAGAGGTCTAGCGGGAGAGACGAGCAGTTCTTC.

This chain links TRBV9 with TRBJ2-2; D gene unclear. With 4 bases removed from V and 0 bases from J, the gap between germline ends came to 16 bases. This CDR3 contains 17 residues. Germline CDR1 is SGDLS and CDR2 is YYNGEE. The CDR3 protein is CASSPRPESTNTGELFF. DNA of the CDR3: TGTGCCAGCAGCCCTCGACCAGAATCAACGAACACCGGGGAGCTGTTTTTT.

This clonotype was counted a few times. The chain employs TRBV12-3 or TRBV12-4 and TRBJ2-5; the D call may be TRBD1 or TRBD2 (5 bases each). Between the trimmed V and J ends, which lost 2 bases and 5 bases, there was a span of 18 bases. CDR3 length: 16 amino acids. CDR3 residues: CASSLPREQGKETQYF. For the CDR3, the DNA is TGTGCCAGCAGTTTACCAAGGGAGCAGGGAAAGGAGACCCAGTACTTC.

This sequence joins TRBV28 and TRBJ2-7; D call uncertain. The CDR3 is 12 residues long. V lost 8 bases, J lost 7 bases, and 15 bases lay in between. Looked up from germline, CDR1 is MDHEN and CDR2 is SYDVKM. CDR3 sequence reads: CASQTGSSEQYF. In nucleotides, the CDR3 is TGTGCCAGCCAGACCGGGTCTTCGGAGCAGTACTTC.

This clonotype was seen repeatedly, ten times or more. J is TRBJ1-3 and V is TRBV29-1; D is unresolved. This CDR3 is built from 15 residues. Germline V CDR1 and CDR2: SQVTM, ANQGSEA. Trimming took off 0 bases at V and 0 bases at J, with 9 bases between the two ends. CDR3 in amino acids: CSVEDQEGSGNTIYF. DNA of the CDR3: TGCAGCGTTGAAGATCAGGAAGGCTCTGGAAACACCATATATTTT.

The chain has TRBV19 and TRBJ1-2; D perhaps matches TRBD1 (5 bases). The CDR3 has 15 residues. V gave up 0 bases and J gave up 4 bases, with 12 bases separating them. CDR1 and CDR2 (germline): LNHDA, SQIVND (reference sequence). The CDR3 coding sequence is TGTGCCAGTAGTATAGATCGAGAGGGGATCTATGGCTACACCTTC. As protein: CASSIDREGIYGYTF. The full variable domain, its missing parts supplied by reference TRBV19 and TRBJ1-2, is DGGITQSPKYLFRKEGQNVTLSCEQNLNHDAMYWYRQDPGQGLRLIYYSQIVNDFQKGDIAEGYSVSREKKESFPLTVTSAQKNPTAFYLCASSIDREGIYGYTFGSGTRLTVV.

This chain links TRBV20-1 with TRBJ2-3; 7 nucleotides agree with TRBD2. The J segment lost 15 bases and the V segment lost 2 bases, leaving 8 bases of the junction unmatched. There are 11 residues in the CDR3. Germline loops: CDR1 DFQATT, CDR2 SNEGSKA (reference sequence). CDR3 amino acids: CSARLAEGNYF. Written as DNA, the CDR3 is TGCAGTGCTAGACTAGCGGAAGGAAACTATTTT.

This chain uses TRBV5-5 with TRBJ2-5; no reliable D call. This CDR3 contains 15 residues. V was cut by 0 bases and J by 2 bases, with 11 bases left in between. Per germline, CDR1 SGHKS and CDR2 YYEKEE (reference sequence). This CDR3 reads CASSLEVAEQETQYF. Here the CDR3 DNA reads TGTGCCAGCAGCTTGGAGGTGGCGGAACAAGAGACCCAGTACTTC.

This clonotype occurred a few times. The CDR3 DNA reads as TGTGCCAGCGGCCACTCGACAGTCGGGACCGGGGAGCTGTTTTTT. It codes for CASGHSTVGTGELFF. The chain employs TRBV27 and TRBJ2-2; D might be TRBD1 (5 bases). CDR1 MNHEY and CDR2 SMNVEV come from the germline V gene (reference sequence). The CDR3 runs 15 residues. V was shortened by 8 bases and J by 5 bases, with 18 bases between the two germline ends.